The 9 T cell receptor beta chains given below trace back to one sample, sequenced in a study of post-analysis software for immune sequencing data. Study-wide points: Among about 5 TRBV segments more frequent in patients than controls were TRBV5-6, TRBV5-1 and TRBV20-1.

The antigens these receptors bind are not known. TCR beta cDNA libraries had unique molecular identifiers. From the PCR reads, TCRdb called clonotypes with MiXCR, one entry per CDR3 protein. The sample includes about 200,000 distinct CDR3 sequences, over 25% of them seen just once. The sequenced sample consisted of blood. Receptors originate from a girl aged 2-17 years with multiple sclerosis.

This clonotype was counted ten times or more. The chain combines TRBV29-1 with TRBJ2-1; D possibly corresponds to TRBD1 (6 bases). Trimming stripped 6 bases from V and 8 bases from J, with 14 bases between. The germline V gene encodes CDR1 SQVTM and CDR2 ANQGSEA. CDR3 size: 12 residues. The CDR3 nucleotides read TGCAGCGTCGCTGACAGGTTAGATGAGCAGTTCTTC. This codes for CSVADRLDEQFF.

This clonotype was picked up many times. The gene calls are TRBV29-1 and TRBJ2-5; either TRBD1 or TRBD2 may supply D (5 bases each). Trimming took 7 bases from V and 4 from J, leaving 16 bases between them. Germline V gene lookup returns CDR1 SQVTM and CDR2 ANQGSEA. CDR3 length equals 13 residues. CDR3 region: CSGLIGGGETQYF. The CDR3 DNA reads as TGCAGCGGCCTAATTGGGGGTGGAGAGACCCAGTACTTC.

This sequence joins TRBV20-1 and TRBJ1-1; D unclear. The CDR3 consists of 12 residues. The germline CDR1 and CDR2 sequences are DFQATT and SNEGSKA (reference sequence). Trimming shortened V by 0 bases and J by 8 bases, and 10 bases separated the two germline ends. The CDR3 sequence: CSAREGMEEAFF. The CDR3 DNA is TGCAGTGCTAGAGAGGGGATGGAGGAAGCTTTCTTT.

This clonotype was observed a few times. The chain combines TRBV20-1 with TRBJ1-5, with D unresolved. V dropped 0 bases and J dropped 14 bases, with 14 bases sitting between them. CDR3 length: 12 residues. Per germline, CDR1 DFQATT and CDR2 SNEGSKA (reference sequence). The CDR3 region is CSARDPFDIEHF. The CDR3 region has the DNA TGCAGTGCTAGAGATCCTTTCGACATAGAGCATTTT.

About this clonotype: A much larger clone lies one base from this, so it may be a read error. This sequence joins TRBV5-1 and TRBJ2-4, with TRBD2 as a possible D gene (5 bases). Near its end, the DNA agrees better with TRBJ2-7, so the J call may be wrong. This CDR3 is built from 15 residues. Germline loops: CDR1 SGHRS, CDR2 YFSETQ. The CDR3 is CTSSRGSVEVYEQYF. In nucleotides, the CDR3 is TGCACCAGCAGTCGCGGGTCCGTGGAGGTCTACGAGCAGTACTTC.

This chain joins TRBV29-1 and TRBJ2-4; 7 nucleotides match TRBD1. The CDR3 covers 15 residues. V was clipped by 6 bases and J by 3 bases; unmatched bases: 11. CDR1 is SQVTM, CDR2 ANQGSEA, per germline. The CDR3 reads CSVTEGGAGKNIQYF. The CDR3 DNA is TGCAGCGTAACGGAAGGGGGCGCGGGCAAAAACATTCAGTACTTC.

This clonotype occurred a few times. This chain uses TRBV6-2 or TRBV6-3 with TRBJ2-1; weak D call: TRBD1 (9 bases). The CDR3 is 15 amino acids. The germline V gene encodes CDR1 MNHEY and CDR2 SVGEGT. V lost 5 bases and J lost 7, with 18 bases in between. This chain's CDR3 is CASSRGGQGKNEQFF. CDR3 coding DNA: TGTGCCAGCAGTCGGGGGGGACAGGGTAAGAATGAGCAGTTCTTC.

Regarding this clonotype: Since a much larger clone is just one base distant, this may be a read error. The V call is TRBV6-2 or TRBV6-3, the J call TRBJ2-1, with 7 bases lining up with TRBD1. The CDR3 is 14 residues long. Germline lookup yields CDR1 MNHEY and CDR2 SVGEGT. Unmatched junction bases numbered 14, after V lost 5 bases and J lost 13 bases. CDR3 in amino acids: CASSKTGSRETQFF. For the CDR3, the DNA is TGTGCCAGCAGTAAGACAGGGAGCCGAGAGACCCAGTTCTTC.

This sequence joins TRBV5-1 and TRBJ2-1; D assignment may be TRBD1 or TRBD2 (5 bases each). The germline V and J ends were trimmed by 1 base and 7 bases, with 15 bases remaining between them. This CDR3 spans 15 amino acids. Per germline, CDR1 SGHRS and CDR2 YFSETQ. CDR3 DNA sequence: TGCGCCAGCAGCTTGATTTCCGCAGAGGGGAATGAGCAGTTCTTC. Translating it yields CASSLISAEGNEQFF.